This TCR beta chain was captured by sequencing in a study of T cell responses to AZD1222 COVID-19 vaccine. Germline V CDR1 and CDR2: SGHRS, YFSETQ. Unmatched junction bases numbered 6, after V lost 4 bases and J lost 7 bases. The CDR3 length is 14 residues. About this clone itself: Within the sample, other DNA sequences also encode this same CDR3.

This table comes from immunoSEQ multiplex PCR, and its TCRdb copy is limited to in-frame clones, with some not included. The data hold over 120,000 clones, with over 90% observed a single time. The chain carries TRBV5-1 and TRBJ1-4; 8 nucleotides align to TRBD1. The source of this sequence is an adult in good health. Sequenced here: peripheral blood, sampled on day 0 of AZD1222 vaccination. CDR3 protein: CASSLDRGGEKLFF. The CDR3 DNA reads TGCGCCAGCAGCCTAGACAGGGGTGGTGAAAAACTGTTTTTT. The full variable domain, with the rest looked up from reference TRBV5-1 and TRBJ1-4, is KAGVTQTPRYLIKTRGQQVTLSCSPISGHRSVSWYQQTPGQGLQFLFEYFSETQRNKGNFPGRFSGRQFSNSRSEMNVSTLELGDSALYLCASSLDRGGEKLFFGSGTQLSVL.